The 29 T cell receptor beta chains below all came from one sample that was sequenced in a study of shared clonotypes between healthy human individuals (dated by TCRdb to about 2020). The library relied on the immunoSEQ multiplex PCR assay. TCRdb mirrors the immuneACCESS table, restricted to in-frame sequences. Some clones are absent from its copies; in checked studies, under half trace to an unresolved V gene, and the reason for the others is unknown. The sample data list hundreds of thousands of clones, and about nine tenths of these were observed just once. The ten biggest clones cover about a sixth of the sample. The specimen sequenced was memory CD8+ T cells sorted from blood. The sample's cell subset or site label, in plain terms: CD45RO+ cells pooled with CCR7-negative TemRA cells. All receptors derive from a man between 18 and 29 years old in good health.

The chain links TRBV7-9 to TRBJ2-7, with a possible D match to TRBD2 (6 bases). The germline V gene has CDR1 SEHNR and CDR2 FQNEAQ (reference sequence). V was trimmed by 0 bases and J by 6 bases, leaving 9 bases between them. The CDR3 runs to 13 residues. The CDR3 nucleotides are TGTGCCAGCAGCTTAGCGGGAGCGGGCGAGCAGTACTTC. Residues: CASSLAGAGEQYF.

The rearrangement links TRBV6-5 to TRBJ2-7; maybe TRBD2 (5 bases). The CDR3 is 14 amino acids. The germline V gene encodes CDR1 MNHEY and CDR2 SVGAGI. V was cut by 6 bases and J by 3 bases, with 15 bases left in between. CDR3 sequence reads: CASSPDGNYYEQYF. CDR3 bases: TGTGCCAGCAGCCCTGACGGGAACTACTACGAGCAGTACTTC.

This rearrangement joins TRBV6-5 to TRBJ2-2, with D possibly matching TRBD1 (6 bases). V dropped 1 base and J dropped 6 bases, with 12 bases sitting between them. In germline, CDR1 is MNHEY, CDR2 SVGAGI. The CDR3 is 15 residues long. CDR3 sequence: CASSYWSGVPGELFF. The CDR3 DNA follows: TGTGCCAGCAGTTACTGGTCAGGGGTTCCCGGGGAGCTGTTTTTT.

The chain couples TRBV4-1 to TRBJ2-5; no reliable D call. This CDR3 is built from 14 residues. V lost 8 bases and J 0 bases, leaving 13 bases between the germline ends. CDR1 is MGHRA and CDR2 is YSYEKL in the germline V gene. The CDR3 reads CASAATRYQETQYF. The CDR3 nucleotides are TGCGCCAGCGCCGCCACCAGGTACCAAGAGACCCAGTACTTC.

The J gene is TRBJ1-4, the V gene TRBV4-1; 7 nucleotides agree with TRBD1. The V gene's germline CDR1 is MGHRA and CDR2 YSYEKL. The CDR3 runs 15 residues. J gave up 5 bases and V 4 bases, and 7 bases lay outside the gene matches. The CDR3: CASSRRDSANEKLFF. The CDR3 nucleotides read TGCGCCAGCAGCCGAAGGGACAGCGCGAATGAAAAACTGTTTTTT.

The chain employs TRBV20-1 and TRBJ2-7; no reliable D call. V dropped 3 bases and J dropped 7 bases, with 7 bases sitting between them. Germline-derived CDR1 and CDR2 are DFQATT and SNEGSKA (reference sequence). This CDR3 is built from 10 residues. The CDR3 sequence is CSASLGEQYF. In nucleotides, the CDR3 is TGCAGTGCTAGTCTGGGGGAGCAGTACTTC.

The chain joins TRBV10-3 to TRBJ1-1; no clear D gene. V gave up 10 bases and J gave up 6 bases, with 30 bases separating them. This CDR3 has 17 residues. Per the germline V gene, CDR1 is ENHRY and CDR2 is SYGVKD. The CDR3 loop is CATATTFVYQGEAEAFF. The CDR3 DNA sequence: TGTGCCACCGCCACTACATTCGTTTACCAAGGCGAGGCTGAAGCTTTCTTT.

This rearrangement joins TRBV11-2 to TRBJ2-7; possibly TRBD2 for D (5 bases). V lost 5 bases, J lost 7 bases, and 15 bases lay in between. The CDR3 sequence is 13 residues long. CDR1 and CDR2 from the germline V gene are SGHAT and FQNNGV. The CDR3: CASSQSGRGEQYF. CDR3 in DNA: TGTGCCAGCAGCCAAAGCGGACGAGGAGAGCAGTACTTC.

The V gene is TRBV25-1, the J gene TRBJ2-2; TRBD2 might be the D (6 bases). Trimming took 1 base from V and 6 from J, leaving 12 bases between them. CDR1 and CDR2 from the germline V gene are MGHDK and SYGVNS. CDR3 length equals 15 residues. As DNA, the CDR3 is TGTGCCAGCAGTGAATTGTGGGAGGAAGCCGGGGAGCTGTTTTTT. Translating gives CASSELWEEAGELFF.

J is TRBJ1-2 and V is TRBV5-1, with D hard to call. V gave up 0 bases and J gave up 5 bases, with 14 bases separating them. The germline V gene has CDR1 SGHRS and CDR2 YFSETQ. The CDR3 loop spans 15 amino acids. The CDR3 bases are TGCGCCAGCAGCTTGGTTTCTGCTAGGAGGTATGGCTACACCTTC. This encodes CASSLVSARRYGYTF.

This clone appeared once. At one of its ends the junction is not consistent with the germline gene, which may arise from a read error. The rearrangement links TRBV29-1 to TRBJ2-5; TRBD1 might be the D (5 bases). Germline V gene data show CDR1 as SQVTM and CDR2 as ANQGSEA. The CDR3 runs 17 residues. The CDR3 bases are TGCAGCGCTGAAGGGGCCGCGAATCCCGAGGCATGGGAGACCCAGTACTTC. Encoded protein: CSAEGAANPEAWETQYF.

The chain is built from TRBV6-5 and TRBJ1-2; 9 bases match TRBD1. Losses at the gene ends were 4 bases for V and 4 bases for J; bases not matched to a gene: 7. CDR1 is MNHEY, CDR2 SVGAGI, per germline. The length of the CDR3 is 15 residues. CDR3 protein: CASSSTPDRGYGYTF. CDR3 coding DNA: TGTGCCAGCAGTTCCACCCCGGACAGGGGCTATGGCTACACCTTC.

The genes are TRBV9 and TRBJ1-2; D is unclear. Trimming left V 0 bases short and J 0 bases short, with 12 bases between. This CDR3 region has 16 residues. CDR1 and CDR2 (germline): SGDLS, YYNGEE. The CDR3 DNA follows: TGTGCCAGCAGCGTAGGGGATCGGGCAGCTAACTATGGCTACACCTTC. It specifies CASSVGDRAANYGYTF.

The chain combines TRBV2 with TRBJ2-7; 10 bases fit TRBD2. The CDR3 is made up of 16 amino acids. Germline V gene sequence: CDR1 SNHLY, CDR2 FYNNEI. V dropped 5 bases and J dropped 4; count of bases not matched to a gene: 11. CDR3 sequence (DNA): TGTGCCAGCAGTTTAGGACCCGGACTAGCGGCTTACGAGCAGTACTTC. It specifies CASSLGPGLAAYEQYF. Variable domain in full (rest from reference TRBV2 and TRBJ2-7): EPEVTQTPSHQVTQMGQEVILRCVPISNHLYFYWYRQILGQKVEFLVSFYNNEISEKSEIFDDQFSVERPDGSNFTLKIRSTKLEDSAMYFCASSLGPGLAAYEQYFGPGTRLTVT.

This chain uses TRBV27 with TRBJ2-7, with 8 bases lining up with TRBD1. This CDR3 has 15 amino acids. The germline V gene encodes CDR1 MNHEY and CDR2 SMNVEV (reference sequence). J was trimmed by 3 bases and V by 4 bases; bases with no gene match: 8. The CDR3 here is CASSSRGTGNYEQYF. CDR3 nucleotide sequence: TGTGCCAGCAGTTCCAGAGGGACAGGCAACTACGAGCAGTACTTC.

V and J are TRBV5-4 and TRBJ2-7; 8 bases match TRBD1. This CDR3 is built from 14 residues. Germline V gene data show CDR1 as SGHNT and CDR2 as YYREEE (reference sequence). After removal of 5 bases from V and 7 bases from J, the junction contained 11 bases not matched to a gene. CDR3 nucleotide sequence: TGTGCCAGCAGTTTTCAGGGGGCCGAGGGGGAGCAGTACTTC. Its protein product is CASSFQGAEGEQYF.

The V and J genes are TRBV5-1 and TRBJ2-7, with D possibly called TRBD1 or TRBD2 (5 bases each). The V gene lost 0 bases and the J gene lost 3 bases, with 7 bases spanning the gap. Germline CDR1 and CDR2: SGHRS and YFSETQ. This CDR3 comprises 13 residues. CDR3 bases: TGCGCCAGCAGCTTGGGAGGGGACTACGAGCAGTACTTC. The encoded protein is CASSLGGDYEQYF.

CDR3 residues: CASSPRALSISYEQYF. CDR3 bases: TGTGCCAGCAGTCCGAGGGCCTTAAGTATATCCTACGAGCAGTACTTC. The rearrangement uses TRBV28 and TRBJ2-7; a weak D match, TRBD2 (5 bases). V lost 5 bases, J lost 1 base, and 18 bases lay in between. The germline V gene has CDR1 MDHEN and CDR2 SYDVKM. The CDR3 spans 16 residues.

The table lists this clone with a count of one. The chain uses TRBV6-5 and TRBJ2-5, with 9 bases that match TRBD2. Looked up from germline, CDR1 is MNHEY and CDR2 is SVGAGI. Trimming at V came to 5 bases and at J to 0 bases, leaving 4 bases not matched to a gene. This CDR3 contains 15 residues. CDR3: CASSPSGTYQETQYF. CDR3 coding DNA: TGTGCCAGCAGTCCTAGCGGGACCTACCAAGAGACCCAGTACTTC.

The chain has TRBV11-2 and TRBJ1-4; D is unclear. The CDR3 sequence is 16 residues long. Germline V CDR1 and CDR2: SGHAT, FQNNGV. V lost 7 bases, J lost 5 bases, and 20 bases lay in between. The CDR3 nucleotides read TGTGCCAGCACCGCGGGCTGGCCGGATCTAAATGAAAAACTGTTTTTT. Encoded protein: CASTAGWPDLNEKLFF.

The chain joins TRBV7-2 to TRBJ1-2; perhaps TRBD1 as D (6 bases). The V and J ends lost 5 bases and 3 bases respectively, with 22 bases between them. The germline gives CDR1 SGHTA, CDR2 FQGNSA. The CDR3 contains 17 residues. The CDR3 DNA reads TGTGCCAGCAGCACCTCCCGGGGACATCTTTTGGACTATGGCTACACCTTC. Its protein product is CASSTSRGHLLDYGYTF. Full variable domain (rest looked up from reference TRBV7-2 and TRBJ1-2): GAGVSQSPSNKVTEKGKDVELRCDPISGHTALYWYRQSLGQGLEFLIYFQGNSAPDKSGLPSDRFSAERTGGSVSTLTIQRTQQEDSAVYLCASSTSRGHLLDYGYTFGSGTRLTVV.

The V and J genes are TRBV2 and TRBJ2-7, with TRBD1 identical over 7 bases. The CDR3 spans 15 residues. V dropped 3 bases and J dropped 3; count of bases not matched to a gene: 8. CDR1 and CDR2 from the germline V gene are SNHLY and FYNNEI. The CDR3 DNA sequence: TGTGCCAGCAGTGAGGACGGGACAGATTTCTACGAGCAGTACTTC. This translates into CASSEDGTDFYEQYF.

The chain carries TRBV12-5 and TRBJ1-6; D not resolved. CDR1 and CDR2 from the germline V gene are LGHNT and FRNRAP. This CDR3 is 16 amino acids long. Trimming left V 0 bases short and J 7 bases short, with 13 bases between. Here the CDR3 reads CASGLVTQQLNSPLHF. DNA for the CDR3: TGTGCTAGTGGTTTGGTAACACAGCAGCTAAATTCACCCCTCCACTTT.

In regard to this clone: Other DNA sequences in this specimen translate into the identical CDR3. This rearrangement joins TRBV5-1 to TRBJ2-7; possibly TRBD1 for D (5 bases). V was pared by 0 bases and J by 4 bases, with 5 bases between. In germline, CDR1 is SGHRS, CDR2 YFSETQ. This CDR3 has 12 residues. The CDR3 protein is CASSLEGYEQYF. CDR3 coding DNA: TGCGCCAGCAGCTTGGAGGGGTACGAGCAGTACTTC. The complete variable domain, with remaining parts taken from reference TRBV5-1 and TRBJ2-7, reads KAGVTQTPRYLIKTRGQQVTLSCSPISGHRSVSWYQQTPGQGLQFLFEYFSETQRNKGNFPGRFSGRQFSNSRSEMNVSTLELGDSALYLCASSLEGYEQYFGPGTRLTVT.

The CDR3 coding sequence is TGTGCCAGCAGCCGATTCCCAACTAATGAAAAACTGTTTTTT. This translates into CASSRFPTNEKLFF. The gene calls are TRBV7-6 and TRBJ1-4; D not certain. This CDR3 comprises 14 residues. Trimming pared 5 bases from V and 0 bases from J, leaving 7 bases between. CDR1 and CDR2 from the germline V gene are SGHVS and FNYEAQ.

The chain combines TRBV27 with TRBJ2-7, with 7 bases that match TRBD1. This CDR3 is built from 15 residues. Unmatched junction bases numbered 6, after V lost 3 bases and J lost 1 base. CDR1 is MNHEY and CDR2 is SMNVEV in the germline V gene (reference sequence). The CDR3 DNA reads TGTGCCAGCAGTTTCAGCACAGGGGCGTCCTACGAGCAGTACTTC. Its protein is CASSFSTGASYEQYF.

The gene calls are TRBV9 and TRBJ1-6, with TRBD1 matching over 7 bases. The CDR3 covers 16 residues. J was trimmed by 0 bases and V by 2 bases; bases with no gene match: 2. The germline gives CDR1 SGDLS, CDR2 YYNGEE. CDR3 bases: TGTGCCAGCAGCGTTACAGGGGACTCCTATAATTCACCCCTCCACTTT. Residues: CASSVTGDSYNSPLHF.

V usage is TRBV4-1 and J usage is TRBJ2-7, with D uncertain. CDR3 size: 14 residues. The V gene lost 1 base and the J gene lost 0 bases, with 7 bases spanning the gap. The germline V gene encodes CDR1 MGHRA and CDR2 YSYEKL. CDR3 sequence (DNA): TGCGCCAGCAGCCAAGTTTTCGGCTCCTACGAGCAGTACTTC. Translated, it gives CASSQVFGSYEQYF.

DNA of the CDR3: TGCGCCAGCAGCCTCGGGGGCTGTGGAAACACCATATATTTT. Protein product: CASSLGGCGNTIYF. The rearrangement joins TRBV5-1 to TRBJ1-3; possibly TRBD1 for D (6 bases). Between the trimmed V and J ends, which lost 4 bases and 3 bases, there was a span of 11 bases. CDR1 and CDR2 (germline): SGHRS, YFSETQ. CDR3 length: 14 amino acids.